This TCR beta chain was identified in a study of metastatic and nonmetastatic thyroid tumors. Study overall: Blood and tumor or nodule tissue repertoires from malignant and benign thyroid patients were compared. The study's findings and limits: In both blood and tumor samples, TCR beta diversity was reported significantly higher for malignant than benign nodules.

This clone appeared many times. Its antigen is unidentified. As originally analysed: Building a distant-metastasis classifier for papillary thyroid cancer drew on CDR3 differences across clinicopathological groups. TCRdb re-analyzed the PCR reads through MiXCR. For this entry, the V and J calls and clone size follow TCRdb and not the study's own pipeline. The sample includes 42,000 or so clones, about 20% seen only once; the top ten take 12% to 15%. The CDR3 spans 16 residues. Germline values: CDR1 SGHVS, CDR2 FNYEAQ. V dropped 0 bases and J dropped 5; count of bases not matched to a gene: 8. Until they underwent thyroid surgery, no patient had received any treatment.

This receptor was taken from a female donor with papillary thyroid cancer or a benign thyroid nodule (not recorded which). Some clones in this sample may be carry-over from other donors' samples. The V and J genes are TRBV7-6 and TRBJ2-5, with 8 positions matching TRBD1. Sequenced sample: tumor tissue. CDR3 in amino acids: CASSLAAQGAGETQYF. The DNA of the CDR3 is TGTGCCAGCAGCTTAGCGGCGCAGGGGGCCGGGGAGACCCAGTACTTC.